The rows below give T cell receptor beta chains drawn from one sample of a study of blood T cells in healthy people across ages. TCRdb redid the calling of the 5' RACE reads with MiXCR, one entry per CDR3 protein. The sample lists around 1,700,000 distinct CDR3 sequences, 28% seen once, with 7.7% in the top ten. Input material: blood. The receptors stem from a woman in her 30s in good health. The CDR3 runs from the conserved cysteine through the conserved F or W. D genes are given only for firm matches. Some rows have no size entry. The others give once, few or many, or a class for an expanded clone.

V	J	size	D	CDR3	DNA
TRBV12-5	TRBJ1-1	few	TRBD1	CASGFYRGRDEAFF	TGTGCTAGTGGTTTCTACAGGGGGCGGGATGAAGCTTTCTTT
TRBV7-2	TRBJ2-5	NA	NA	CASSLARGSWETRYF	TGTGCCAGCAGCTTAGCGCGGGGTAGCTGGGAGACCCGGTACTTC
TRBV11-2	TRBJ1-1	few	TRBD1	CASRTPSGGAEAFF	TGTGCCAGCAGAACCCCCTCAGGGGGTGCTGAAGCTTTCTTT
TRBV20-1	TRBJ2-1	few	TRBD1	CSPLGTGARNEQFF	TGCAGTCCCCTAGGGACAGGGGCTCGCAATGAGCAGTTCTTC
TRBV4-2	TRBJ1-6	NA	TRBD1	CASSQRDSGVAPLHF	TGTGCCAGCAGCCAACGGGACAGCGGCGTCGCACCCCTCCACTTT
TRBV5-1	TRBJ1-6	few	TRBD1	CASSLAGGEESPLHF	TGCGCCAGCAGCTTGGCAGGGGGCGAGGAATCACCCCTCCACTTT
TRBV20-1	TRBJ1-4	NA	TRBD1	CSVPGRPGGEKLFF	TGCAGTGTCCCGGGCAGACCAGGGGGAGAAAAACTGTTTTTT
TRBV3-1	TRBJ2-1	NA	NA	CASSLPIQGEQFF	TGTGCCAGCAGCCTCCCTATCCAGGGGGAGCAGTTCTTC
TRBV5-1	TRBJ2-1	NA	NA	CASHFERNNEQFF	TGCGCCAGCCACTTCGAGCGGAACAATGAGCAGTTCTTC
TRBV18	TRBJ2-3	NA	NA	CASSPPTPLPYF	TGTGCCAGCTCACCACCGACCCCTCTCCCGTATTTT
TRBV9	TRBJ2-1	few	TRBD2	CASSVGAGGFEQFF	TGTGCCAGCAGCGTAGGAGCGGGAGGGTTTGAGCAGTTCTTC
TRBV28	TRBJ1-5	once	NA	CASSFLAAEKSLPQHF	TGTGCCAGCAGTTTTTTGGCCGCGGAAAAATCGCTGCCCCAGCATTTT
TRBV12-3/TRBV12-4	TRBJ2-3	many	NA	CASSLGGEGTQYF	TGTGCCAGCAGCTTAGGGGGAGAGGGTACGCAGTATTTT
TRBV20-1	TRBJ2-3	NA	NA	CSARDRSRDTQYF	TGCAGTGCTAGAGATCGAAGCAGAGATACGCAGTATTTT
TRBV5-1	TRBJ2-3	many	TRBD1	CASSETGDTDTQYF	TGTGCCAGCAGTGAAACAGGGGATACAGATACGCAGTATTTT
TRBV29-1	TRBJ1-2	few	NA	CSAVQVSQGYTF	TGCAGCGCAGTACAGGTTTCTCAAGGCTACACCTTC
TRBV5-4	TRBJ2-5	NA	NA	CAAWERAAQTQYF	TGTGCCGCGTGGGAGCGGGCGGCGCAGACCCAGTACTTC
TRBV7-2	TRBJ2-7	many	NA	CASSLRLEQYF	TGTGCCAGCAGCTTAAGGCTGGAGCAGTACTTC
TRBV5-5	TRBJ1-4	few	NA	CASSSGPATNEKLFF	TGTGCCAGCAGCTCCGGACCCGCAACTAATGAAAAACTGTTTTTT
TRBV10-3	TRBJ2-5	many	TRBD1	CAISQGQGQETQYF	TGTGCCATCAGCCAGGGACAGGGGCAAGAGACCCAGTACTTC
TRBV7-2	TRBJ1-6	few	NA	CASSSQHGLYNSPLHF	TGTGCCAGCAGCTCCCAGCACGGACTCTATAATTCACCCCTCCACTTT
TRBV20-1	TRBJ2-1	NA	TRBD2	CSANPPGLAGNEQFF	TGCAGTGCTAACCCACCGGGACTAGCGGGGAATGAGCAGTTCTTC
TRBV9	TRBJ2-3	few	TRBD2	CASEEAGGAGTQYF	TGTGCCAGCGAGGAGGCGGGGGGGGCAGGTACGCAGTATTTT
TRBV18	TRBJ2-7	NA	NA	CASSPRQEHEQYF	TGTGCCAGCTCACCTAGACAGGAACACGAGCAGTACTTC
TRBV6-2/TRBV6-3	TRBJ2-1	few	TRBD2	CASSTTRLAGGGNEQFF	TGTGCCAGCAGTACCACTCGACTAGCGGGAGGGGGGAATGAGCAGTTCTTC
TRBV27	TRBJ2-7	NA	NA	CASTAIYEQYF	TGTGCCAGCACGGCAATTTACGAGCAGTACTTC
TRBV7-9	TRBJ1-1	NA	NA	CASIPGGGETFF	TGTGCCAGCATCCCGGGGGGGGGTGAAACTTTCTTT
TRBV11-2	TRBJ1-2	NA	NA	CASSLVPAYGYTF	TGTGCCAGCAGCTTAGTCCCAGCCTATGGCTACACCTTC
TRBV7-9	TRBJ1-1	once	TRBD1	CASSLSSWGSGGAFTEAFF	TGTGCCAGCAGCTTATCAAGTTGGGGCTCAGGGGGCGCATTCACTGAAGCTTTCTTT
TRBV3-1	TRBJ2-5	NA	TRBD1	CASSPTDREETQYF	TGTGCCAGCAGCCCAACAGACAGGGAAGAGACCCAGTACTTC
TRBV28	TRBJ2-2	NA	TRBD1	CASTIRDRGAGELFF	TGTGCCAGCACTATCCGGGACAGGGGGGCCGGGGAGCTGTTTTTT
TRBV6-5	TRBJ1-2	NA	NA	CASSRRDGRSGYTF	TGTGCCAGCAGTCGCCGGGACGGCAGGAGTGGCTACACCTTC
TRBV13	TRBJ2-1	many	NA	CASSFSRGSSYNEQFF	TGTGCCAGCAGCTTCTCTCGGGGGAGCTCCTACAATGAGCAGTTCTTC
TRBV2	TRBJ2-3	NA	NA	CASSRFGTDTQYF	TGTGCCAGCTCCCGGTTTGGCACAGATACGCAGTATTTT
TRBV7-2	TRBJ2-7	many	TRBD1	CASSPQQGNEQYF	TGTGCCAGCAGCCCCCAACAGGGGAACGAGCAGTACTTC
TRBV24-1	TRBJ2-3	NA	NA	CATADGPADTQYF	TGTGCCACCGCGGACGGGCCCGCAGATACGCAGTATTTT
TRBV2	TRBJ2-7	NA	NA	CASSGGAVYEQYF	TGTGCCAGCAGTGGAGGGGCGGTGTACGAGCAGTACTTC
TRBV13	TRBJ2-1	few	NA	CASSPRRGDYNEQFF	TGTGCCAGCAGCCCTAGGCGGGGAGACTACAATGAGCAGTTCTTC
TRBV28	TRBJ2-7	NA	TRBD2	CASSTAPGQGLTYEQYF	TGTGCCAGCAGTACAGCACCCGGCCAGGGACTAACCTACGAGCAGTACTTC
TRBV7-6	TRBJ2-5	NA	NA	CASRTVKGETQYF	TGTGCCAGTAGGACAGTGAAAGGAGAGACCCAGTACTTC
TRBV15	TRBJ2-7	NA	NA	CATSRDLQGPGDEQCF	TGTGCCACCAGCAGGGACTTACAGGGTCCGGGGGACGAGCAGTGCTTC
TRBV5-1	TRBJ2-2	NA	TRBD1	CASSSGTVPTGELFF	TGCGCCAGCAGCTCTGGGACAGTACCTACCGGGGAGCTGTTTTTT
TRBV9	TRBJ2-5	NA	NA	CASSVAPGLPNEQYF	TGTGCCAGCAGCGTAGCCCCGGGACTCCCCAATGAGCAGTACTTC
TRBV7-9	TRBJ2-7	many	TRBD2	CASSARGGAGGNYEQYF	TGTGCCAGCAGCGCCCGTGGTGGCGCGGGAGGGAACTACGAGCAGTACTTC
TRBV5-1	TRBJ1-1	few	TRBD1	CASNAGTGGARTEAFF	TGCGCCAGCAACGCCGGGACAGGGGGCGCAAGGACTGAAGCTTTCTTT
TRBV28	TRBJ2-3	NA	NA	CASSLTMTDTQYF	TGTGCCAGCAGTTTAACTATGACAGATACGCAGTATTTT
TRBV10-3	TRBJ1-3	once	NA	CAIGTVGNTIYF	TGTGCCATCGGGACTGTTGGAAACACCATATATTTT